This TCR beta chain derives from a study of cytomegalovirus exposure and HLA in healthy donors. The germline gives CDR1 MDHEN, CDR2 SYDVKM. The CDR3 runs 14 residues. Trimming at V came to 6 bases and at J to 3 bases, leaving 5 bases not matched to a gene. Overall study findings and caveats: First-cohort TCR clusters tended to co-occur in the 120 or so validation repertoires, a later analysis found. There were around 160 TCR beta chains listed as cytomegalovirus-associated.

Donors came from a validation cohort of fewer than 150 subjects, distinct from the first 666-subject cohort. Comment on this clone: Antigen unknown.

Profiling relied on immunoSEQ multiplex PCR, and the TCRdb table lists in-frame clones only, not all of them. The sample yields about 54,000 clones, roughly 87% seen once. The rearrangement links TRBV28 to TRBJ2-7, with 10 bases fitting TRBD2. The receptor was derived from a woman younger than 35 in good health and CMV-seropositive. Sequenced: PBMCs. For the CDR3, the DNA is TGTGCCAGCAGGTTAGCGGGGGGTCTCTACGAGCAGTACTTC. It translates to CASRLAGGLYEQYF. Supplemented by reference TRBV28 and TRBJ2-7, the full variable domain reads DVKVTQSSRYLVKRTGEKVFLECVQDMDHENMFWYRQDPGLGLRLIYFSYDVKMKEKGDIPEGYSVSREKKERFSLILESASTNQTSMYLCASRLAGGLYEQYFGPGTRLTVT.